This T cell receptor beta chain appears in the sequencing data of a study of Tregs in tolerant kidney transplant recipients. Points from the study as a whole: This study did not directly address biological reproducibility.

Concerning this clone itself: The antigen is not known.

CDR1 and CDR2 (germline): SGHNT, YENEEA. J was trimmed by 7 bases and V by 7 bases; bases with no gene match: 10. The length of the CDR3 is 14 residues. Clones were read by immunoSEQ multiplex PCR, and TCRdb kept only the in-frame ones, dropping some. The data contain roughly 68,000 clones, about four fifths of them singletons. The receptor's source is a human donor in good health. This rearrangement joins TRBV11-3 to TRBJ2-1; 7 bases fit TRBD2. Sample: CD4+ T cells from blood. CDR3: CASTLRTSWNEQFF. In DNA, the CDR3 is TGTGCCAGCACCCTGCGGACTAGTTGGAATGAGCAGTTCTTC. The entire variable domain, with the rest obtained from reference TRBV11-3 and TRBJ2-1, is as follows: EAGVVQSPRYKIIEKKQPVAFWCNPISGHNTLYWYLQNLGQGPELLIRYENEEAVDDSQLPKDRFSAERLKGVDSTLKIQPAELGDSAVYLCASTLRTSWNEQFFGPGTRLTVL.